A single TCR beta chain is shown here with its context. These data come from a study of T cell changes during pregnancy in multiple sclerosis. Losses at the gene ends were 2 bases for V and 5 bases for J; bases not matched to a gene: 8. Germline V gene data show CDR1 as MNHNS and CDR2 as SASEGT. This CDR3 contains 17 residues. Sequencing was performed with immunoSEQ multiplex PCR; in TCRdb, only in-frame clones are kept and a portion is missing. The sample consists of around 83,000 clones, around 90% of them appearing once. The rearrangement uses TRBV6-1 and TRBJ1-3; 11 nucleotides line up with TRBD1. This sample comprised CD4+ T cells from peripheral blood mononuclear cells, obtained in the second trimester of pregnancy. This TCR was sampled from a female donor with multiple sclerosis, enrolled in a pregnancy study. The CDR3 here is CASSERTGGKGRNTIYF. DNA of the CDR3: TGTGCCAGCAGTGAAAGGACAGGGGGCAAAGGGAGAAACACCATATATTTT.